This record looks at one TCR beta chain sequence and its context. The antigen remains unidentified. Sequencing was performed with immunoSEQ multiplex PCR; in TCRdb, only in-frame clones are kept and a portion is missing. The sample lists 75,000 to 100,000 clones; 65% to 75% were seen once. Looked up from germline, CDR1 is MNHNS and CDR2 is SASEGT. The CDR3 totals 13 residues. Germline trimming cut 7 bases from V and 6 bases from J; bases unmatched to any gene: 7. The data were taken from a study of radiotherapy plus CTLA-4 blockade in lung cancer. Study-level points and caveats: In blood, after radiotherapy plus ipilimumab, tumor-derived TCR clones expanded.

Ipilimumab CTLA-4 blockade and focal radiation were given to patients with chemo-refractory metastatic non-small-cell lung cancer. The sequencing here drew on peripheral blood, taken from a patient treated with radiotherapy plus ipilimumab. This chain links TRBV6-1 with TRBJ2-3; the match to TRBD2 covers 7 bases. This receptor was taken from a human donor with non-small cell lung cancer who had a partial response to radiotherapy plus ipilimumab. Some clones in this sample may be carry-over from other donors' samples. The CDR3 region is CASKPPAGDTQYF. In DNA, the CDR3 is TGTGCCAGCAAACCACCAGCGGGGGATACGCAGTATTTT.